This T cell receptor (delta chain) was recorded in a study of γδ T cells in repeated Plasmodium falciparum infection. For the study at large: Malaria-naive adults were infected with P. falciparum NF54 four times over roughly 590 days. Timepoints: baseline, immediately before selected infections, and 21 days after every infection. General study results and limits: Compared with Australian children, Malian Vdelta2-negative repertoires seemed more clonal, less diverse, less shared. Many TCRgamma sequences overlapped between individuals in stable Vgamma9/Vdelta2+ repertoires.

Bulk repertoires came from Vgamma9/Vdelta2+ or Vdelta2-negative gammadelta T cells flow-sorted from PBMC. Turning to this clone: The antigen remains undetermined. A far larger clone is a single base away, which makes a read error likely. The same CDR3 arises from other DNA sequences in this sample as well.

The CDR3 contains 20 residues. Trimming took 3 bases from V and 2 from J; bases not matched to a gene: 23. In germline, CDR1 is TVYSNPD, CDR2 GDNSRS (reference sequence). TCRdb processed the multiplex PCR reads again with the CATT caller. Here the sample spans about 89,000 delta-chain clones, roughly 1.4% being singletons. Sequenced material: gamma-delta T cells from blood. The sequence came from a pool of human donors (malaria-infected and uninfected, not separated). J is TRDJ1 and V is TRDV3; 11 bases match TRDD3. DNA of the CDR3: TGTGCCTTCGGGTCTTCTTTCGCGTACTGGGGGATAAGTGAAACCGATAAACTCATCTTT. It encodes CAFGSSFAYWGISETDKLIF.